The T cell receptor beta chain described here comes from a study of blood T cell repertoires in COVID-19. V was trimmed by 1 base and J by 0 bases, leaving 18 bases between them. CDR1 and CDR2 from the germline V gene are LGHDT and YNNKEL (reference sequence). The CDR3 is 18 residues long. Enrolment of Seattle patients took place during active infection, and they were followed longitudinally. The assay was immunoSEQ multiplex PCR, and TCRdb's table has in-frame clones only and misses some. The profile covers about 180,000 clones, with 85% to 90% appearing a single time and 0.45% to 0.6% taken by the ten largest.

This TCR came from a man in his 60s with COVID-19, enrolled during active disease. The J gene is TRBJ1-1, the V gene TRBV3-1 (or the pseudogene TRBV3-2); D is undetermined. The sequenced sample consisted of peripheral blood. As DNA, the CDR3 is TGTGCCAGCAGCCAAGTCGGGGTCTCTTTCCGATTGAACACTGAAGCTTTCTTT. Residues: CASSQVGVSFRLNTEAFF.